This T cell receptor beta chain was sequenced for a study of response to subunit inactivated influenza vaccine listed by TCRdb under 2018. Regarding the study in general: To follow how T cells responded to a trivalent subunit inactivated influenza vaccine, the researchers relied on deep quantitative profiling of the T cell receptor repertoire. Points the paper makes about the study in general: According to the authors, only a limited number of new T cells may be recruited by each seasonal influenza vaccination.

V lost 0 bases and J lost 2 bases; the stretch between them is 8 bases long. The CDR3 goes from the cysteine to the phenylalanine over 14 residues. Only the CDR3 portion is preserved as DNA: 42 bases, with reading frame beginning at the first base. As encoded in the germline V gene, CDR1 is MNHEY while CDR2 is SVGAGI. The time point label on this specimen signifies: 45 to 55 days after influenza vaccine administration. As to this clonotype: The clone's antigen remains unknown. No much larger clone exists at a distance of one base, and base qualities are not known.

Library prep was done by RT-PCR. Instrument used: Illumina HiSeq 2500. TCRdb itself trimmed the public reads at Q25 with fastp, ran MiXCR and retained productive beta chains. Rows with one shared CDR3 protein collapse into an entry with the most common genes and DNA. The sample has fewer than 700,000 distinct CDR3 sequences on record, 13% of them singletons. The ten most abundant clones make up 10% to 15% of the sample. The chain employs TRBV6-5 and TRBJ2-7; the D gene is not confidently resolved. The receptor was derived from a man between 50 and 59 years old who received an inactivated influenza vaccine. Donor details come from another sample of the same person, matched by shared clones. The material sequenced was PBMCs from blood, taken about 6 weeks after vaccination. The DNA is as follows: TGTGCCAGCAGTTACTCGACCCCTGCCTACGAGCAGTACTTC. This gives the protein CASSYSTPAYEQYF.